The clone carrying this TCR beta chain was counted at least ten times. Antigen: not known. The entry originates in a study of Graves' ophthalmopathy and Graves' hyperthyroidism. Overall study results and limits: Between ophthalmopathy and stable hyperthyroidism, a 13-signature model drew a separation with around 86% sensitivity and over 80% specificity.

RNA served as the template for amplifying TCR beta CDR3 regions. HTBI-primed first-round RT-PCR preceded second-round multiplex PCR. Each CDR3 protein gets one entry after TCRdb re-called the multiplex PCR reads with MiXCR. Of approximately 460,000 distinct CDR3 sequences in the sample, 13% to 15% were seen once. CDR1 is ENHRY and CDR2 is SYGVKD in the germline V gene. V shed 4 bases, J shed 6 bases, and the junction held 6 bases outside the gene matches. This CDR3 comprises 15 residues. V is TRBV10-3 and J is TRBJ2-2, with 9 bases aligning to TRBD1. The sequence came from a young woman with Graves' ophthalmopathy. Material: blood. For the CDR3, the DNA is TGTGCCATCAGTGGGACAGGGGCCGACGCCGGGGAGCTGTTTTTT. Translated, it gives CAISGTGADAGELFF.